The 32 T cell receptor beta chains below come from one sample, sequenced in a study of human T cells and chemical hapten exposure. TCRdb reprocessed the RACE reads with MiXCR, giving one entry per CDR3 protein. This sample has 75,000 to 90,000 distinct CDR3 sequences, with about an eighth found just once. The time point: patch test 1, 2 weeks after DPC sensitization. Described treatment: therapeutic diphenylcyclopropenone sensitization with weekly scalp DPC. Specimen: whole blood, collected in connection with sensitization to the hapten diphenylcyclopropenone (DPC). The receptor set was obtained from a woman aged 55-70 years with alopecia areata. Some clones in this sample may be carry-over from other donors' samples.

This clonotype was counted only a few times. The chain carries TRBV7-9 and TRBJ2-5; no clear D. Trimming removed 2 bases at V and 1 base at J, with 8 bases between. This CDR3 contains 14 residues. CDR1 and CDR2 (germline): SEHNR, FQNEAQ (reference sequence). For the CDR3, the DNA is TGTGCCAGCAGCTTAATGGGCCTCCAAGAGACCCAGTACTTC. It specifies CASSLMGLQETQYF.

A few counts support this clonotype. The chain joins TRBV7-6 to TRBJ2-7; D is uncertain. CDR3 length: 14 amino acids. Germline CDR1 and CDR2: SGHVS and FNYEAQ. The ends were cut back, 2 bases at V and 1 base at J, with 9 bases in the middle. CDR3 in DNA: TGTGCCAGCAGCTTATTGCCGGGTTCCTACGAGCAGTACTTC. It specifies CASSLLPGSYEQYF.

The chain uses TRBV7-2 and TRBJ1-5; D is perhaps TRBD1 (5 bases). V lost 5 bases to trimming and J lost 4 bases, with 9 bases between them. This CDR3 has 13 amino acids. Germline V lookup: CDR1 SGHTA, CDR2 FQGNSA. The CDR3: CASSKEGNQPQHF. For the CDR3, the DNA is TGTGCCAGCAGCAAAGAGGGGAATCAGCCCCAGCATTTT.

The V and J genes are TRBV12-3 or TRBV12-4 and TRBJ1-5; no firm D call. The V gene lost 3 bases and the J gene lost 6 bases, with 6 bases spanning the gap. The CDR3 loop spans 12 amino acids. This CDR3 is CASSFAGQPQHF. For the CDR3, the DNA is TGTGCCAGCAGTTTTGCGGGTCAGCCCCAGCATTTT.

This clonotype was counted ten times or more. The DNA for the CDR3 is TGCGCCAGCAGCCCAGGGAATTGGGAGGGCGAGCAGTACTTC. Translation: CASSPGNWEGEQYF. This chain uses TRBV4-1 with TRBJ2-7; 7 nucleotides match TRBD2. Germline CDR1 MGHRA, CDR2 YSYEKL. The CDR3 covers 14 residues. J was trimmed by 6 bases and V by 4 bases; bases with no gene match: 9.

CDR3: CASSSTATYEQYF. The CDR3, as DNA: TGTGCCAGCAGTAGTACAGCCACCTACGAGCAGTACTTC. J is TRBJ2-7 and V is TRBV27; D is undetermined. The CDR3 has 13 amino acids. The germline V gene encodes CDR1 MNHEY and CDR2 SMNVEV (reference sequence). V was trimmed by 5 bases and J by 2 bases, leaving 10 bases between them.

This clonotype was recorded a few times. This chain joins TRBV13 and TRBJ2-1; D is undetermined. This CDR3 is built from 11 residues. Deletions cut 6 bases from V and 9 bases from J, with 9 bases between. Germline-derived CDR1 and CDR2 are PRHDT and FYEKMQ (reference sequence). This chain's CDR3 is CASRLMGEQFF. The CDR3 DNA follows: TGTGCCAGCAGATTAATGGGTGAGCAGTTCTTC.

This clonotype appeared a few times. The chain couples TRBV2 to TRBJ1-1; D not resolved. The CDR3 contains 12 residues. Trimming cost V 1 base and J 5 bases, with 5 bases left between them. Germline V gives CDR1 SNHLY, CDR2 FYNNEI. The CDR3 DNA is TGTGCCAGCAGTGAAGGTCGAACTGAAGCTTTCTTT. Protein: CASSEGRTEAFF.

The V gene is TRBV29-1, the J gene TRBJ1-2; 8 bases match TRBD1. With V trimmed by 2 bases and J by 6 bases, 17 bases remained unmatched. This CDR3 region has 17 residues. From germline, CDR1 is SQVTM and CDR2 ANQGSEA. The CDR3 region has the DNA TGCAGCGTTGAAAGACTAGGGCAAAGACAGGGGTATCATGGCTACACCTTC. This translates into CSVERLGQRQGYHGYTF.

In this sample, this clonotype turned up a few times. V and J are TRBV10-2 and TRBJ1-2; D is unresolved. CDR1 and CDR2 from the germline V gene are WSHSY and SAAADI. The CDR3 is 13 residues long. V lost 6 bases and J 4 bases, leaving 12 bases between the germline ends. CDR3 coding DNA: TGCGCCAGCAGAGATGTGGGGAGCTATGGCTACACCTTC. The encoded protein is CASRDVGSYGYTF.

This clonotype has a handful of counts. CDR3 bases: TGCAGTGCTAGGGTTCTTGAGGCAGGGAGAAACAATGAGCAGTTCTTC. Translating gives CSARVLEAGRNNEQFF. V usage is TRBV20-1 and J usage is TRBJ2-1; possibly TRBD1 or TRBD2 for D (5 bases each). The germline CDR1 and CDR2 sequences are DFQATT and SNEGSKA (reference sequence). The CDR3 is made up of 16 amino acids. Trimming pared 3 bases from V and 5 bases from J, leaving 20 bases between.

This clonotype was observed many times. The rearrangement links TRBV29-1 to TRBJ1-2; D ambiguous. Trimming pared 7 bases from V and 4 bases from J, leaving 16 bases between. Germline assignment: CDR1 SQVTM and CDR2 ANQGSEA. The CDR3 is made up of 13 amino acids. CDR3 sequence: CSGSPANPYGYTF. The CDR3 DNA reads TGCAGCGGAAGCCCAGCGAACCCCTATGGCTACACCTTC.

This chain uses TRBV6-2 or TRBV6-3 with TRBJ2-7; D might be TRBD1 (5 bases). Germline-derived CDR1 and CDR2 are MNHEY and SVGEGT. V was pared by 6 bases and J by 2 bases, with 14 bases between. There are 14 residues in the CDR3. The CDR3 DNA reads TGTGCCAGCAGCCCTCTGACAGATACCTACGAGCAGTACTTC. Amino acids: CASSPLTDTYEQYF.

V is TRBV5-1 and J is TRBJ2-7, with 7 bases that match TRBD1. The germline V gene has CDR1 SGHRS and CDR2 YFSETQ. The CDR3 extends over 14 amino acids. Unmatched junction bases numbered 5, after V lost 3 bases and J lost 2 bases. As DNA, the CDR3 is TGCGCCAGCAGCTCCGGACAGGTAACCTACGAGCAGTACTTC. Residues: CASSSGQVTYEQYF. The whole variable domain, filled in from reference TRBV5-1 and TRBJ2-7, reads KAGVTQTPRYLIKTRGQQVTLSCSPISGHRSVSWYQQTPGQGLQFLFEYFSETQRNKGNFPGRFSGRQFSNSRSEMNVSTLELGDSALYLCASSSGQVTYEQYFGPGTRLTVT.

This clonotype has just a few counts. The chain is built from TRBV6-5 and TRBJ1-1; D is perhaps TRBD1 (5 bases). The CDR3 runs to 15 residues. Germline lookup yields CDR1 MNHEY and CDR2 SVGAGI. Trimming removed 0 bases from V and 11 bases from J, with 19 bases in between. CDR3 protein: CASSYSRGAEAMAFF. The CDR3 DNA reads as TGTGCCAGCAGTTACTCGCGAGGGGCGGAGGCCATGGCTTTCTTT.

This clonotype has a count of ten or more. This chain links TRBV14 with TRBJ1-2; D remains unclear. V was clipped by 2 bases and J by 1 base, with 11 bases between them. Germline CDR1 SGHDN, CDR2 FVKESK. The CDR3 runs to 15 residues. The CDR3 DNA reads as TGTGCCAGCAGCCAATGGCGGAGCGGTAACTATGGCTACACCTTC. It codes for CASSQWRSGNYGYTF.

This clonotype has only a few counts. The gene calls are TRBV11-2 and TRBJ2-6; D may be TRBD1 or TRBD2 (5 bases each). CDR3 length: 18 amino acids. With 4 bases removed from V and 4 bases from J, the gap between germline ends came to 20 bases. Germline V gene sequence: CDR1 SGHAT, CDR2 FQNNGV. This CDR3 is CASSYLMFRGGGANVLTF. The CDR3 region has the DNA TGTGCCAGCAGCTACCTGATGTTCCGGGGCGGCGGGGCCAACGTCCTGACTTTC.

The J gene is TRBJ2-3, the V gene TRBV11-3; no firm D call. V lost 2 bases and J 1 base, leaving 4 bases between the germline ends. The CDR3 runs to 13 residues. In germline, CDR1 is SGHNT, CDR2 YENEEA. In DNA, the CDR3 is TGTGCCAGCAGCTTACGGCGCACAGATACGCAGTATTTT. Translation gives CASSLRRTDTQYF.

CDR3 nucleotide sequence: TGCGCCAGCAGCCAAGAGGCAGGTAATAACAATCAGCCCCAGCATTTT. Its translation: CASSQEAGNNNQPQHF. V is TRBV4-1 and J is TRBJ1-5; D is unclear. The CDR3 is 16 residues long. V lost 0 bases, J lost 3 bases, and 12 bases lay in between. Germline-derived CDR1 and CDR2 are MGHRA and YSYEKL.

This clonotype was detected a few times. The rearrangement joins TRBV9 to TRBJ2-7; 9 nucleotides match TRBD2. After removal of 3 bases from V and 4 bases from J, the junction contained 11 bases not matched to a gene. In germline, CDR1 is SGDLS, CDR2 YYNGEE. The CDR3 extends over 16 amino acids. DNA of the CDR3: TGTGCCAGCAGCGCGAGTCCGAGCGGGGGGAGATACGAGCAGTACTTC. Protein: CASSASPSGGRYEQYF. The entire variable domain, with the rest obtained from reference TRBV9 and TRBJ2-7, is as follows: DSGVTQTPKHLITATGQRVTLRCSPRSGDLSVYWYQQSLDQGLQFLIQYYNGEERAKGNILERFSAQQFPDLHSELNLSSLELGDSALYFCASSASPSGGRYEQYFGPGTRLTVT.

This clonotype was seen a few times. The V call is TRBV25-1, the J call TRBJ1-1; perhaps TRBD1 as D (5 bases). Germline V gene lookup returns CDR1 MGHDK and CDR2 SYGVNS. V was shortened by 4 bases and J by 1 base, with 13 bases between the two germline ends. This CDR3 has 15 amino acids. CDR3 nucleotides: TGTGCCAGCAGTGCCCCCGGACATAGGAACACTGAAGCTTTCTTT. Translating gives CASSAPGHRNTEAFF.

The V call is TRBV7-9, the J call TRBJ2-3, with 9 bases aligning to TRBD2. There are 18 residues in the CDR3. Germline V gives CDR1 SEHNR, CDR2 FQNEAQ (reference sequence). The ends lost 4 bases at V and 1 base at J; junction bases unmatched: 12. The CDR3 here is CASSYNSGASGGTDTQYF. CDR3 nucleotides: TGTGCCAGCAGCTACAATTCTGGGGCTAGCGGGGGCACAGATACGCAGTATTTT.

This clonotype has only a few counts. This chain links TRBV11-2 with TRBJ1-2, with D possibly being TRBD1 (5 bases). CDR1 and CDR2 (germline): SGHAT, FQNNGV. V was pared by 1 base and J by 6 bases, with 12 bases between. The CDR3 has 14 amino acids. For the CDR3, the DNA is TGTGCCAGCAGCTTAGCCGGGACGGGCCATGGCTACACCTTC. Its protein product is CASSLAGTGHGYTF.

In its sample, this clonotype was seen many times. The CDR3 bases are TGTGCCAGCAGCCAACACGCGGTGAACACTGAAGCTTTCTTT. Translating it yields CASSQHAVNTEAFF. The V and J genes are TRBV6-5 and TRBJ1-1; no clear D. Deletions cut 6 bases from V and 0 bases from J, with 11 bases between. This CDR3 spans 14 amino acids. CDR1 is MNHEY, CDR2 SVGAGI, per germline.

This clonotype was counted at least ten times. The chain is built from TRBV5-4 and TRBJ2-1; D uncertain. Germline-derived CDR1 and CDR2 are SGHNT and YYREEE (reference sequence). The CDR3 length is 13 residues. Between the trimmed V and J ends, which lost 4 bases and 4 bases, there was a span of 9 bases. DNA of the CDR3: TGTGCCAGCAGCCGGGTACAGTACAATGAGCAGTTCTTC. Translating it yields CASSRVQYNEQFF.

The CDR3 DNA reads TGTGCCAGCAGTGACGGGACAGGGGCCGGGGAGCTGTTTTTT. Amino acids: CASSDGTGAGELFF. J is TRBJ2-2 and V is TRBV2; the match to TRBD1 covers 10 bases. This CDR3 has 14 amino acids. Germline values: CDR1 SNHLY, CDR2 FYNNEI. V dropped 3 bases and J dropped 6; count of bases not matched to a gene: 1.

This clonotype was recorded a few times. This chain connects TRBV4-1 to TRBJ2-7, with a tentative D call TRBD1 (6 bases). V was cut by 6 bases and J by 0 bases, with 9 bases left in between. Germline CDR1 and CDR2: MGHRA and YSYEKL. The length of the CDR3 is 13 residues. The CDR3 loop is CASSRTVSYEQYF. CDR3 nucleotides: TGCGCCAGCAGTAGGACAGTCTCCTACGAGCAGTACTTC.

This clonotype was counted many times. V is TRBV7-2 and J is TRBJ1-1, with 7 bases that match TRBD1. This CDR3 is 16 amino acids long. V was clipped by 1 base and J by 5 bases; unmatched bases: 10. CDR1 is SGHTA and CDR2 is FQGNSA in the germline V gene. CDR3 protein: CASSLVGGRGETEAFF. The CDR3 DNA sequence: TGTGCCAGCAGCTTAGTCGGAGGCAGGGGGGAGACTGAAGCTTTCTTT.

This clonotype occurred a few times. The V and J genes are TRBV6-1 and TRBJ1-6; D is uncertain. The germline gives CDR1 MNHNS, CDR2 SASEGT. The CDR3 length is 15 residues. V shed 7 bases and J shed 6 bases, with 16 bases lying between them. CDR3 nucleotide sequence: TGTGCCAGCACCCCCGGATCGTTTGGTAATTCACCCCTCCACTTT. Translating it yields CASTPGSFGNSPLHF.

This clonotype was counted many times. The rearrangement uses TRBV21-1 and TRBJ2-3; TRBD2 is the table's D call, not checked against the DNA. TRBV21-1 is recorded as a pseudogene. The CDR3 runs to 20 residues. Here the CDR3 DNA reads TGTGCCAGCAGCAAAGACGAGACTAGCGGGCCCCACGGGCACACAGATACGCAGTATTTT. It yields the protein CASSKDETSGPHGHTDTQYF.

The chain combines TRBV5-1 with TRBJ2-1; perhaps TRBD1 as D (5 bases). V gave up 2 bases and J gave up 0 bases, with 6 bases separating them. The CDR3 length is 14 residues. Germline CDR1 SGHRS, CDR2 YFSETQ. Here the CDR3 reads CASSFQGSYNEQFF. In DNA, the CDR3 is TGCGCCAGCAGCTTCCAGGGCTCCTACAATGAGCAGTTCTTC.

This clonotype was picked up a small number of times. The genes are TRBV7-2 and TRBJ1-1; 10 nucleotides agree with TRBD1. Germline V gene lookup returns CDR1 SGHTA and CDR2 FQGNSA. CDR3 size: 14 residues. The trim removed 5 bases at V and 6 bases at J, leaving 6 bases unmatched. CDR3 residues: CASSQMTGGSEAFF. The CDR3 region has the DNA TGTGCCAGCAGCCAAATGACAGGGGGCTCTGAAGCTTTCTTT.